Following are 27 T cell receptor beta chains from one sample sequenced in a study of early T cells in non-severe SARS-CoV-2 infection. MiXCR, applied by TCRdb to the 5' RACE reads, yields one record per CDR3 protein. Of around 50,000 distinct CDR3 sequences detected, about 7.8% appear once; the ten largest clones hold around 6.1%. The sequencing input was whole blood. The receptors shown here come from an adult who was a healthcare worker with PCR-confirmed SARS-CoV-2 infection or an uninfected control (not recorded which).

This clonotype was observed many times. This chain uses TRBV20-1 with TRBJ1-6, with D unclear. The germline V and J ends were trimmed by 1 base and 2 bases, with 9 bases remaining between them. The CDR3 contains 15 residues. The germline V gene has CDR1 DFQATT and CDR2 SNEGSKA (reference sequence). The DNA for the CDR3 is TGCAGTGCTAGAGGTGCGCCAGCCTATAATTCACCCCTCCACTTT. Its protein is CSARGAPAYNSPLHF.

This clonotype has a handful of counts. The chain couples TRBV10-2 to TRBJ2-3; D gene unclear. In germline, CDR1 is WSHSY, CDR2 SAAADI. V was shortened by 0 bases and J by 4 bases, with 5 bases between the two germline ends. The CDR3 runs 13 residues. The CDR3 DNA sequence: TGCGCCAGCAGTGAGTCTATACCAGATACGCAGTATTTT. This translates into CASSESIPDTQYF.

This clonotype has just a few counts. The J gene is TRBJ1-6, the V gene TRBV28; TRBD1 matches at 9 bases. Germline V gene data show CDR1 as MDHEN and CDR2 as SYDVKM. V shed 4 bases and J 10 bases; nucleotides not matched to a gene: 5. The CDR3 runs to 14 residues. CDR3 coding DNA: TGTGCCAGCAGTTCACAGGGGGCGCGGTCACCCCTCCACTTT. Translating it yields CASSSQGARSPLHF.

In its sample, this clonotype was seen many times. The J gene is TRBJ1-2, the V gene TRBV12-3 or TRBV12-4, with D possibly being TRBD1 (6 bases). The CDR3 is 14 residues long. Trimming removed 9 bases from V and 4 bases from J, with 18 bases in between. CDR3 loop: CASRSAGAAYGYTF. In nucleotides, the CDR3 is TGTGCCAGTAGATCTGCGGGGGCCGCCTATGGCTACACCTTC.

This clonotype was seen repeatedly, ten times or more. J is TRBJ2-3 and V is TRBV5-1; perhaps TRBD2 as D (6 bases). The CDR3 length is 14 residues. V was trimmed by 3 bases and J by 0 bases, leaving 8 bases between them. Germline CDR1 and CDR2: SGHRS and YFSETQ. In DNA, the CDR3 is TGCGCCAGCAGCTGGGGGGACAGCACAGATACGCAGTATTTT. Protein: CASSWGDSTDTQYF.

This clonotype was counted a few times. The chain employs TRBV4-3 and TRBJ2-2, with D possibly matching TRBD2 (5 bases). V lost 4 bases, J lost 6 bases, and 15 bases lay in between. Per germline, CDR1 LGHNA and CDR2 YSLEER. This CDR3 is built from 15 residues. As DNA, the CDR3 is TGCGCCAGCAGCCCATCCTACCGACTATCCGGGGAGCTGTTTTTT. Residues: CASSPSYRLSGELFF.

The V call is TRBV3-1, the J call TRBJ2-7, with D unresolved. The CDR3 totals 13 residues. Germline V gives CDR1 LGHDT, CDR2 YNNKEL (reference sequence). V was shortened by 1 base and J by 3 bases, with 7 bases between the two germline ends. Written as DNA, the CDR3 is TGTGCCAGCAGCCAAGGGGCCAACTACGAGCAGTACTTC. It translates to CASSQGANYEQYF.

The CDR3 nucleotides are TGTGCCAGCAGTTTTCCCAATTCACCCCTCCACTTT. This gives the protein CASSFPNSPLHF. This sequence joins TRBV27 and TRBJ1-6, with D unresolved. The CDR3 is made up of 12 amino acids. Trimming took 3 bases from V and 7 from J, leaving 4 bases between them. Per the germline V gene, CDR1 is MNHEY and CDR2 is SMNVEV (reference sequence).

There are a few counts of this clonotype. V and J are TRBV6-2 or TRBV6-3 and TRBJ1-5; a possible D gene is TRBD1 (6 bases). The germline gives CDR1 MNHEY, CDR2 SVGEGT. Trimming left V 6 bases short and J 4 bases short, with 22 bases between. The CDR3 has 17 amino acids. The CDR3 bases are TGTGCCAGCAGCCGCACTGTGGCGGGGGCGCGGAATCAGCCCCAGCATTTT. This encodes CASSRTVAGARNQPQHF.

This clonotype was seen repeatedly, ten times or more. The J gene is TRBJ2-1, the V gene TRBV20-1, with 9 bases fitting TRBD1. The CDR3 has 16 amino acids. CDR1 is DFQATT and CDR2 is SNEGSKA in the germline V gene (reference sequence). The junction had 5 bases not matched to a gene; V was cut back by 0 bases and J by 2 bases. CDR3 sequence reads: CSARDGTGSAYNEQFF. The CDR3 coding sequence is TGCAGTGCTAGAGACGGGACAGGGTCGGCCTACAATGAGCAGTTCTTC.

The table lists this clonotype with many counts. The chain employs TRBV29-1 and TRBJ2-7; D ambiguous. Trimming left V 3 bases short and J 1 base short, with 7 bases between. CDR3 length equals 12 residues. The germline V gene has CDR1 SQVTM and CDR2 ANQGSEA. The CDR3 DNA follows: TGCAGCGTTGACAGGAGTTCCTACGAGCAGTACTTC. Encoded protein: CSVDRSSYEQYF.

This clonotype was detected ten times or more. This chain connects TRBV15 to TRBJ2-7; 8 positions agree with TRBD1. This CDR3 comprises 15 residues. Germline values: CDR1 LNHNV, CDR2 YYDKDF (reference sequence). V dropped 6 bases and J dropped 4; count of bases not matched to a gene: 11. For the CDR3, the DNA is TGTGCCACCAGATATAGCCAGGGGGCGAATTACGAGCAGTACTTC. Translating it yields CATRYSQGANYEQYF.

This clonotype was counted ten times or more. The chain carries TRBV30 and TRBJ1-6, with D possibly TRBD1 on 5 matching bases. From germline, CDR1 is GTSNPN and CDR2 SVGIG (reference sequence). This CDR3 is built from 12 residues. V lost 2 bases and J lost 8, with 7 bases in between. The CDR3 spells CAWSRGDSPLHF. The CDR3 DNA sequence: TGTGCCTGGAGTCGGGGGGATTCACCCCTCCACTTT.

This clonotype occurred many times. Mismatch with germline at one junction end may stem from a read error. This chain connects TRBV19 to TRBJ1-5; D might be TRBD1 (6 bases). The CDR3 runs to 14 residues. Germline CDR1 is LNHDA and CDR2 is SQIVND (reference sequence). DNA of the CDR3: TGTGCCAGTACTATACAGGGAAGCAATCAGCCCCAGCATTTT. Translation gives CASTIQGSNQPQHF.

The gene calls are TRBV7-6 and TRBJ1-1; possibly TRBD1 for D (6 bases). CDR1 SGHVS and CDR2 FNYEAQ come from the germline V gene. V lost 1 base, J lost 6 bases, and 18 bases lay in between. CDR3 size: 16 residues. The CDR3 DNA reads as TGTGCCAGCAGCTTAGGGGGGGCCAGGGGACATCCTGAAGCTTTCTTT. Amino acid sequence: CASSLGGARGHPEAFF.

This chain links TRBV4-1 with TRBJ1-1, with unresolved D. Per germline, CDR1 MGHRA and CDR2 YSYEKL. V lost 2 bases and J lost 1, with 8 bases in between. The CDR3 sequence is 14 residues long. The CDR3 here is CASSQYYTNTEAFF. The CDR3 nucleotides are TGCGCCAGCAGCCAATACTACACGAACACTGAAGCTTTCTTT.

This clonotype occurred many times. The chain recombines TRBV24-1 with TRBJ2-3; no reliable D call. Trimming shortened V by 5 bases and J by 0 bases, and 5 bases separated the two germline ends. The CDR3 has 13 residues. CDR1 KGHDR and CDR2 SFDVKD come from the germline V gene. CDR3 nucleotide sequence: TGTGCCACCAGTGTGGGCAGCACAGATACGCAGTATTTT. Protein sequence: CATSVGSTDTQYF.

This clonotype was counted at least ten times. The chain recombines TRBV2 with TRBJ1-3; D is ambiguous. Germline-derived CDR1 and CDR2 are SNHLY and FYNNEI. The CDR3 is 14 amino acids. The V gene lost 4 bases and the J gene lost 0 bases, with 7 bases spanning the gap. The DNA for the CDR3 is TGTGCCAGCAGTGTGCTTCTCTCTGGAAACACCATATATTTT. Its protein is CASSVLLSGNTIYF. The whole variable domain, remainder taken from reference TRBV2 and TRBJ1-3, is EPEVTQTPSHQVTQMGQEVILRCVPISNHLYFYWYRQILGQKVEFLVSFYNNEISEKSEIFDDQFSVERPDGSNFTLKIRSTKLEDSAMYFCASSVLLSGNTIYFGEGSWLTVV.

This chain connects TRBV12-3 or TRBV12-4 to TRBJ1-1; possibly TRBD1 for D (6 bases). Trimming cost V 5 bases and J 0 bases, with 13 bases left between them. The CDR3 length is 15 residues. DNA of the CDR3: TGTGCCAGCAGTCCTCCCAGGGGAATGAACACTGAAGCTTTCTTT. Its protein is CASSPPRGMNTEAFF.

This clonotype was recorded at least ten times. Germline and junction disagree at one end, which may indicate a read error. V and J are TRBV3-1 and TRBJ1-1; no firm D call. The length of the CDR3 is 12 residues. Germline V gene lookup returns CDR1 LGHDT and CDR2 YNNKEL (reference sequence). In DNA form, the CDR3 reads TGTGCCAGCAGCCAAGAGCGGAATGGGGTTCTCTTT. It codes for CASSQERNGVLF. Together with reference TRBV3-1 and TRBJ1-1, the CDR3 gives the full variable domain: DTAVSQTPKYLVTQMGNDKSIKCEQNLGHDTMYWYKQDSKKFLKIMFSYNNKELIINETVPNRFSPKSPDKAHLNLHINSLELGDSAVYFCASSQERNGVLFGQGTRLTVV.

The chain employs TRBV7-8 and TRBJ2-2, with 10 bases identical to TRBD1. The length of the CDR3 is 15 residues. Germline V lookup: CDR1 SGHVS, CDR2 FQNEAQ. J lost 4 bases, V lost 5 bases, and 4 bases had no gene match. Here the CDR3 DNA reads TGTGCCAGCAGCCGGACAGGGGGGACCACCGGGGAGCTGTTTTTT. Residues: CASSRTGGTTGELFF.

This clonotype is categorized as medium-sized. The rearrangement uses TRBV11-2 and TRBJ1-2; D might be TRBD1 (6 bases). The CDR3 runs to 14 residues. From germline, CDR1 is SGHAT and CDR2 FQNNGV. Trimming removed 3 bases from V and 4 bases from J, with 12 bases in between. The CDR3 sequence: CASSLRGGVYGYTF. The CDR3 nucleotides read TGTGCCAGCAGCTTGAGAGGGGGGGTCTATGGCTACACCTTC. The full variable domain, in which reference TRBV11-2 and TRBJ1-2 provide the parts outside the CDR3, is EAGVAQSPRYKIIEKRQSVAFWCNPISGHATLYWYQQILGQGPKLLIQFQNNGVVDDSQLPKDRFSAERLKGVDSTLKIQPAKLEDSAVYLCASSLRGGVYGYTFGSGTRLTVV.

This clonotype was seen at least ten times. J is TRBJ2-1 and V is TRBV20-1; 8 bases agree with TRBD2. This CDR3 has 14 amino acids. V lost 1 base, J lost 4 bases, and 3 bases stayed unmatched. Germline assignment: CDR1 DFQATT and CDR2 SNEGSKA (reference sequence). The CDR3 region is CSARGLAQYNEQFF. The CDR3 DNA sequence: TGCAGTGCTAGAGGACTAGCGCAGTACAATGAGCAGTTCTTC.

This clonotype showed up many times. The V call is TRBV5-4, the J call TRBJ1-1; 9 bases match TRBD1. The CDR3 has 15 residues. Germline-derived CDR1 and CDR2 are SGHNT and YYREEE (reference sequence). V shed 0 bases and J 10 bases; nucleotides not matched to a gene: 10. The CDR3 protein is CASSLAGGQGMGAFF. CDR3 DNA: TGTGCCAGCAGCTTGGCGGGGGGACAGGGCATGGGAGCTTTCTTT. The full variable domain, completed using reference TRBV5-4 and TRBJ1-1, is ETGVTQSPTHLIKTRGQQVTLRCSSQSGHNTVSWYQQALGQGPQFIFQYYREEENGRGNFPPRFSGLQFPNYSSELNVNALELDDSALYLCASSLAGGQGMGAFFGQGTRLTVV.

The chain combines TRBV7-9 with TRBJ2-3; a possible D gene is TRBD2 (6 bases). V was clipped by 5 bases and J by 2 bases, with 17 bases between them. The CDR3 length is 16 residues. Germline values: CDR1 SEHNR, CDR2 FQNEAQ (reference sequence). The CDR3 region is CASSPSRGWDTDTQYF. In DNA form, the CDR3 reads TGTGCCAGCAGCCCTAGCCGGGGGTGGGACACAGATACGCAGTATTTT.

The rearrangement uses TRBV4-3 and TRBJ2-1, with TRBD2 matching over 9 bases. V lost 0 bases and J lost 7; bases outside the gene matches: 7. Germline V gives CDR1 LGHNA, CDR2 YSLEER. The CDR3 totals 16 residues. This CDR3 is CASSQDWRGGRNEQFF. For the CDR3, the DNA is TGCGCCAGCAGCCAAGATTGGCGGGGGGGCCGTAATGAGCAGTTCTTC.

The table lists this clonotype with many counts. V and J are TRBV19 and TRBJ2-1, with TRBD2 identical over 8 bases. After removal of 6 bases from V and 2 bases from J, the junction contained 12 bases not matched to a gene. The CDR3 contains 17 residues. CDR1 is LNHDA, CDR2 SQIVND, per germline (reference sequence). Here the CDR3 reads CASRDLSLAVTYNEQFF. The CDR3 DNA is TGTGCCAGTAGAGACTTATCACTAGCGGTTACCTACAATGAGCAGTTCTTC.